This TCR beta chain came from a study of blood T cell repertoires in COVID-19. Original processing methods: Amplification of reference gene primers was used by the study to estimate nucleated cell counts. TCRdb's table, derived via immunoSEQ multiplex PCR, lists solely in-frame clones and lacks some. Clone size and the V and J calls come from that table; the DNA yielded D and trimming. The sample carries approximately 300,000 clones, 70% to 90% recorded once. Allocation to cohorts depended on clinical history reported by the participants. Cohort 3 recovered donors had two negative PCRs, clearance, or symptom resolution. Germline CDR1 is LNHDA and CDR2 is SQIVND (reference sequence). The CDR3 contains 17 residues. V was pared by 3 bases and J by 4 bases, with 12 bases of the junction left unmatched.

Source material: PBMCs or T cells enriched from blood (not recorded which). The rearrangement joins TRBV19 to TRBJ1-2; TRBD1 matches at 9 bases. The origin of this receptor is a woman aged 25 to 39 who had recovered from COVID-19. The CDR3 DNA follows: TGTGCCAGTAGTATCGCAGGACAGGGGCTCATCGCCTATGGCTACACCTTC. Protein product: CASSIAGQGLIAYGYTF.